The 14 T cell receptor beta chains below all came from one sample that was sequenced in a study of technical replicates of blood from several donors. Measured with immunoSEQ multiplex PCR; TCRdb has only the in-frame clones, and not every one. Among approximately 59,000 clones listed, approximately 84% were seen once. Sequenced: PBMCs. The source is a human donor in good health. Some clones in this sample may be carry-over from other donors' samples.

The CDR3 bases are TGTGCCAGCAGCTTCCAGCGGGGTGAGACCCAGTACTTC. As protein: CASSFQRGETQYF. The chain joins TRBV7-2 to TRBJ2-5, with 7 bases fitting TRBD2. The CDR3 length is 13 residues. The trim removed 3 bases at V and 5 bases at J, leaving 3 bases unmatched. Germline values: CDR1 SGHTA, CDR2 FQGNSA.

CDR3: CASSSYLRSYEQYF. CDR3 nucleotide sequence: TGTGCCAGCAGCTCATACTTACGATCCTACGAGCAGTACTTC. J is TRBJ2-7 and V is TRBV7-2; D unresolved. The CDR3 loop spans 14 amino acids. V dropped 4 bases and J dropped 1 base, with 11 bases sitting between them. CDR1 is SGHTA, CDR2 FQGNSA, per germline.

This rearrangement joins TRBV5-1 to TRBJ2-2; 14 nucleotides line up with TRBD2. CDR3 length: 17 residues. Germline lookup yields CDR1 SGHRS and CDR2 YFSETQ. The J segment lost 5 bases and the V segment lost 7 bases, leaving 10 bases of the junction unmatched. CDR3 residues: CASGSGTSGSGTGELFF. CDR3 sequence (DNA): TGCGCCAGCGGCTCCGGGACTAGCGGGAGTGGGACCGGGGAGCTGTTTTTT.

This clone has only a few counts. The chain employs TRBV19 and TRBJ2-7; 9 nucleotides align to TRBD2. From germline, CDR1 is LNHDA and CDR2 SQIVND (reference sequence). The V segment lost 6 bases and the J segment 0 bases; nucleotides outside the gene matches: 6. The CDR3 extends over 15 amino acids. The CDR3 DNA sequence: TGTGCCAGTAGCGACCGGACTAGCGCCTCCTACGAGCAGTACTTC. This codes for CASSDRTSASYEQYF.

This chain links TRBV4-3 with TRBJ1-2; weak D call: TRBD1 (6 bases). This CDR3 has 13 amino acids. Germline V gene lookup returns CDR1 LGHNA and CDR2 YSLEER. The germline V and J ends were trimmed by 0 bases and 7 bases, with 9 bases remaining between them. The CDR3 DNA reads TGCGCCAGCAGCCAAGATACCAGGGGTGGCTACACCTTC. Translating it yields CASSQDTRGGYTF.

The CDR3 nucleotides are TGCGCCAGCAGCCCCTCCGGGGGGGCGGAGGGGCCCCAGCATTTT. Translated: CASSPSGGAEGPQHF. The genes are TRBV4-1 and TRBJ1-5; D is possibly TRBD1 (6 bases). The CDR3 loop spans 15 amino acids. With 4 bases removed from V and 9 bases from J, the gap between germline ends came to 19 bases. CDR1 is MGHRA, CDR2 YSYEKL, per germline.

The genes are TRBV29-1 and TRBJ1-2; a weak D match, TRBD1 (5 bases). Germline loops: CDR1 SQVTM, CDR2 ANQGSEA. V lost 3 bases and J lost 12, with 14 bases in between. The CDR3 sequence is 11 residues long. The CDR3: CSVDVAGHHTF. CDR3 bases: TGCAGCGTTGATGTCGCAGGGCACCACACCTTC.

The chain combines TRBV6-1 with TRBJ2-1, with D possibly being TRBD2 (6 bases). Trimming removed 5 bases at V and 14 bases at J, with 16 bases between. The length of the CDR3 is 12 residues. Germline V gene lookup returns CDR1 MNHNS and CDR2 SASEGT. The CDR3 here is CASSNSGTEEFF. The DNA for the CDR3 is TGTGCCAGCAGTAATAGCGGAACCGAGGAGTTCTTC.

V is TRBV5-1 and J is TRBJ2-3; TRBD2 matches at 8 bases. The CDR3 extends over 15 amino acids. Germline trimming cut 5 bases from V and 6 bases from J; bases unmatched to any gene: 11. CDR1 and CDR2 (germline): SGHRS, YFSETQ. CDR3 residues: CASSISGAPEDTQYF. CDR3 coding DNA: TGCGCCAGCAGTATTAGCGGGGCCCCTGAGGATACGCAGTATTTT.

The chain's CDR3 is CASSSLRGTQYF. CDR3 nucleotides: TGTGCCAGCAGCTCTTTAAGAGGGACTCAGTACTTC. The V call is TRBV7-2, the J call TRBJ2-7, with a tentative D call TRBD2 (6 bases). Looked up from germline, CDR1 is SGHTA and CDR2 is FQGNSA. Deletions cut 4 bases from V and 10 bases from J, with 14 bases between. There are 12 residues in the CDR3.

This clone was counted only a few times. V is TRBV7-3 and J is TRBJ2-1; D is possibly TRBD2 (6 bases). CDR3 length: 17 amino acids. V shed 3 bases and J shed 5 bases, with 20 bases lying between them. In germline, CDR1 is SGHTA, CDR2 FQGTGA. The chain's CDR3 is CASSLGTAPFGDNEQFF. CDR3 in DNA: TGTGCCAGCAGCTTGGGGACTGCCCCCTTCGGGGACAATGAGCAGTTCTTC.

This chain's CDR3 is CASSPLSGTDTQYF. For the CDR3, the DNA is TGTGCCAGCAGCCCTCTCAGTGGCACAGATACGCAGTATTTT. The gene calls are TRBV7-3 and TRBJ2-3; D is unresolved. V was clipped by 5 bases and J by 1 base, with 10 bases between them. Germline values: CDR1 SGHTA, CDR2 FQGTGA. The CDR3 spans 14 residues.

The chain has TRBV5-4 and TRBJ2-1; 8 bases are shared with TRBD2. After removal of 3 bases from V and 6 bases from J, the junction contained 8 bases not matched to a gene. Per the germline V gene, CDR1 is SGHNT and CDR2 is YYREEE (reference sequence). CDR3 size: 15 residues. The CDR3 DNA sequence: TGTGCCAGCAGCTCGGGGGGGGGCACCTTCAATGAGCAGTTCTTC. This sequence encodes CASSSGGGTFNEQFF.

V is TRBV9 and J is TRBJ2-2; no clear D gene. Germline V gene sequence: CDR1 SGDLS, CDR2 YYNGEE. The germline V and J ends were trimmed by 0 bases and 6 bases, with 9 bases remaining between them. CDR3 length: 14 amino acids. The CDR3 DNA is TGTGCCAGCAGCGTAGTAGGCAGCGCCGGGGAGCTGTTTTTT. Translation: CASSVVGSAGELFF.